This paragraph covers one T cell receptor (beta chain) sequence. Its target is not known. Germline V gene lookup returns CDR1 SEHNR and CDR2 FQNEAQ (reference sequence). Trimming stripped 1 base from V and 10 bases from J, with 10 bases between. CDR3 length: 12 amino acids. These data come from a study of Ad26.COV2.S vaccination and SARS-CoV-2 variants. Treatment of the sample: about 20 received Ad26.COV2.S at low or high dose, single or two shots; roughly five received placebo; per-sample allocation not given. Sampling took place 63 days after the first vaccine or placebo injection. Study results and caveats: Vaccine and placebo groups showed comparable non-spike TCR breadth. While placebo recipients had lower spike-specific TCR breadth, vaccine recipients had more.

Assay: immunoSEQ multiplex PCR; the TCRdb copy retains only in-frame clones and omits some. This sample has approximately 300,000 clones, with just under 85% found just once. This clonotype originated in a person aged 18-60 years who received the Ad26.COV2.S COVID-19 vaccine or a placebo. The input for sequencing was peripheral blood, taken in a trial of Ad26.COV2.S vaccine versus placebo. V and J are TRBV7-9 and TRBJ1-1; D unclear. CDR3 sequence reads: CASSLETRGAFF. The CDR3, as DNA: TGTGCCAGCAGCTTAGAGACCCGTGGAGCTTTCTTT.